This TCR beta chain derives from a study of cytomegalovirus exposure and HLA in healthy donors. Study-level findings and limits: For presence/absence analyses, sequencing depth was assumed to be roughly uniform across donors. Later on, a genetic analysis was performed. It linked a missense variant in DCLRE1C with V- and J-gene trimming of TCR beta. Later on, an analysis tied approximately 15,000 TCR beta sequences to HLA alleles at 0.05 false discovery rate.

It was with 60 Vbeta and 13 Jbeta primers that the PCR ran. As originally analysed: Per a later analysis, the number of unique TCR beta chains was around 79 million, of which some 9.9 million were shared. TCRdb keeps only in-frame clones here, not all; method: immunoSEQ multiplex PCR. D and trimming were read from the DNA, whereas the V and J calls and clone size are those reported in that table. The sample consists of 55,000 to 80,000 clones, about 70% of them appearing once. On this clone: Its antigen is not identified.

The CDR3 is 14 amino acids. Germline trimming cut 6 bases from V and 5 bases from J; bases unmatched to any gene: 9. Per germline, CDR1 KGHSH and CDR2 LQKENI. The TCR was taken from a woman aged 25 to 39 in good health and CMV-seronegative. The sequenced material came from PBMCs. The gene calls are TRBV18 and TRBJ2-5; TRBD1 aligns across 7 bases. This chain's CDR3 is CASSRPDRRETQYF. The CDR3 nucleotides read TGTGCCAGCTCCCGTCCGGACAGGCGCGAGACCCAGTACTTC.